This T cell receptor (beta chain) stems from a study of shared clonotypes between healthy human individuals. General study findings and limits: Non-shared clonotypes had lower generation probabilities than clonotypes shared by all four sorted-subset donors.

The CDR3 covers 15 residues. CDR1 is GTSNPN and CDR2 is SVGIG in the germline V gene (reference sequence). The V gene end was trimmed by 2 bases and the J gene end by 9 bases; junction bases not matched to a gene: 10. This clone was picked up a small number of times. Antigen specificity is unknown. The table came from immunoSEQ multiplex PCR; TCRdb's copy has only in-frame clones and leaves some out. The sample carries roughly 1 million clones, around 76% recorded once. The sequencing input was memory CD4+ T cells sorted from blood. Subset specified: CD45RA-negative fraction. This chain uses TRBV30 with TRBJ2-7, with 13 positions matching TRBD2. This TCR came from a man younger than 35 in good health. Here the CDR3 reads CAWSPLGTSGKGQYF. The CDR3 DNA reads as TGTGCCTGGAGTCCCCTAGGGACTAGCGGGAAAGGGCAGTACTTC.